This T cell receptor beta chain came from a study of tumor-infiltrating lymphocytes in primary liver carcinoma. Study information: The number of productive TCRbeta reads per sample ranged from roughly 3.5 to 8 million and was similar across tissue types.

This clonotype is medium-sized. Its antigen is still unknown. General observations from the study: Reduced overlap was seen in tumor-adjacent and tumor-blood pairs versus tumor region pairs. Tumor samples exhibited a significantly greater top-250-clone fraction than blood samples (p = 0.039).

The V gene end was trimmed by 0 bases and the J gene end by 4 bases; junction bases not matched to a gene: 10. From germline, CDR1 is SGHAT and CDR2 FQNNGV. The CDR3 has 17 amino acids. Germline DNA was also extracted, and blood RNA was taken from unsorted whole blood. An approximately 4-milliliter peripheral blood sample was collected before surgery. A primer in the constant region served to generate TCR beta cDNA from roughly 520 ng of total RNA. Slightly modified ARM-PCR served as the procedure for the TCR beta libraries. These libraries came from three rounds of nested multiplex PCR. Use of TRBV1-TRBV30 forward primers with a C-beta reverse primer characterized the first two PCR rounds, which lasted around 11 cycles each. In TCRdb, the multiplex PCR reads were re-called with MiXCR into one record per CDR3 protein. This sample carries around 210,000 distinct CDR3 sequences, roughly two thirds of them seen once, and the ten largest clones take roughly 6.4%.

The sequencing input was peripheral blood. The chain has TRBV11-2 and TRBJ2-7; 9 bases agree with TRBD2. This sequence originates from a woman in her fifties or sixties with primary liver carcinoma and hepatitis B virus infection. DNA of the CDR3: TGTGCCAGCAGCTTAGATCCCATACTAGCGGGCAGTTACGAGCAGTACTTC. It specifies CASSLDPILAGSYEQYF.